This T cell receptor (beta chain) was identified during a study of T cells in Graves' hyperthyroidism and ophthalmopathy. For Graves' hyperthyroidism to be stable, ophthalmopathy could not progress within 18 months. This clonotype was found many times. V dropped 7 bases and J dropped 6 bases, with 18 bases sitting between them. The CDR3 contains 14 residues. The germline V gene encodes CDR1 LNHDA and CDR2 SQIVND (reference sequence). It was RNA transcripts that yielded the amplified TCR beta CDR3 regions. HTBI primers drove first-round RT-PCR of the TCR CDR3. TCRdb reprocessed the multiplex PCR reads with MiXCR, giving one entry per CDR3 protein. The table records over 700,000 distinct CDR3 sequences, around a third of them present only once.

Source material: blood. This chain connects TRBV19 to TRBJ1-1; maybe TRBD1 (5 bases). The TCR comes from a woman aged 40 to 55 with Graves' hyperthyroidism. The CDR3 loop is CASTSAIRGAEAFF. The CDR3 DNA sequence: TGTGCCAGTACTTCTGCAATAAGGGGCGCTGAAGCTTTCTTT.